The clone carrying this TCR beta chain was seen ten or more times. Its specificity is not known. The ends lost 1 base at V and 7 bases at J; junction bases unmatched: 9. This CDR3 is 16 amino acids long. CDR1 is SGHVS, CDR2 FQNEAQ, per germline. This sample stems from a study of blood T cells in healthy people across ages. Notes on the study in general: Comparison with aged donors showed that long-lived donors had more naive CD4+ cells and higher diversity.

Primed by a sample-barcoded 5' primer and a J-beta primer mix, a second PCR proceeded for roughly 6 to 12 cycles. A template-switch adaptor containing 12 random nucleotides labeled each cDNA molecule. TCRdb independently ran MiXCR on the 5' RACE reads; one entry per CDR3 protein. This sample has some 790,000 distinct CDR3 sequences, with roughly 26% found just once. This chain uses TRBV7-8 with TRBJ2-1, with 8 bases aligning to TRBD2. This clonotype originated in a woman older than 75 in good health. Sequencing input: blood. DNA of the CDR3: TGTGCCAGCAGCTTAGAAGGTAGCGGGATAGAAAATGAGCAGTTCTTC. It translates to CASSLEGSGIENEQFF. The full variable domain, completed using reference TRBV7-8 and TRBJ2-1, is GAGVSQSPRYKVAKRGQDVALRCDPISGHVSLFWYQQALGQGPEFLTYFQNEAQLDKSGLPSDRFFAERPEGSVSTLKIQRTQQEDSAVYLCASSLEGSGIENEQFFGPGTRLTVL.